A single TCR beta chain is shown here with its context. The data are from a study of long-term antiretroviral therapy in people with HIV. CDR1 is SGHVS and CDR2 is FNYEAQ in the germline V gene. The V end was cut by 5 bases, the J end by 0 bases, with 16 bases between. The length of the CDR3 is 17 residues. Version v3.0 of the immunoSEQ assay ran at survey level. The repertoire was sequenced with immunoSEQ multiplex PCR; TCRdb's copy has only in-frame clones and lacks some. The sample includes some 15,000 clones, 88% of them seen just once. The clonotype was recovered from a middle-aged man with HIV. The rearrangement links TRBV7-6 to TRBJ1-4, with D hard to call. The source was unsorted PBMCs, collected 6.2 years after starting antiretroviral therapy. The CDR3 here is CASSPFPGAATNEKLFF. CDR3 in DNA: TGTGCCAGCAGCCCCTTTCCGGGAGCGGCAACTAATGAAAAACTGTTTTTT.